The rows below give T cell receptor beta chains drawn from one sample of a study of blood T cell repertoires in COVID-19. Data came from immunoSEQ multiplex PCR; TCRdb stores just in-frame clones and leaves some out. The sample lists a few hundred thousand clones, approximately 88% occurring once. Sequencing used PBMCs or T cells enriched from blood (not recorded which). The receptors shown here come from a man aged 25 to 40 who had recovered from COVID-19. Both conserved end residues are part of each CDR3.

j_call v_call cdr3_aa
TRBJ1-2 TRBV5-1 CASSPDSNYGYTF
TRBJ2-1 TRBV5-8 CASSFSGGHPFF
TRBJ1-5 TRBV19 CASKKGGAEEPQHF
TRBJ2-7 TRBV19 CASSMAREGREQYF
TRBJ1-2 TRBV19 CATNRYSDNYGYTF
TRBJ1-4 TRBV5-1 CASSWGNRDGSEKLFF
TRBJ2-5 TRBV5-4 CASSLVLAGQETQYF
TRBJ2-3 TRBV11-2 CASSLVRATDTQYF
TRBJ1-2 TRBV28 CASSLLEGGNGYTF
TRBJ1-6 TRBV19 CASSSRQARFNSPLHF
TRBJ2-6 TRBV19 CASKQGSSGANVLTF
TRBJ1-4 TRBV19 CASSLWGSDEKLFF
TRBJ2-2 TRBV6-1 CASSVAGTENTGELFF
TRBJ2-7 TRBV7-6 CASSPSYFGQGISYEQYF
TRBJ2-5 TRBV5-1 CASSLGQGETQYF
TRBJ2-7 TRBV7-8 CASSLVAGLHEQYF
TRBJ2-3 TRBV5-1 CASSPGGSTDTQYF
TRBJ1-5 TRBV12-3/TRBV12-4 CASSANRDQPQHF
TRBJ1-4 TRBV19 CASSTQGLRDEKLFF
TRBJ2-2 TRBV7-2 CASSFKGTSGGNTGELFF
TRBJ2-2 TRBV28 CAAGFSAPGELFF
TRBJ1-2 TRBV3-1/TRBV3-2 CASSQAGQGSNGYTF
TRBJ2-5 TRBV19 CASSGTSRSPWETQYF
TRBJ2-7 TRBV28 CASSVLAGGRYEQYF
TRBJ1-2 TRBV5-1 CASSLSGGRNYGYTF
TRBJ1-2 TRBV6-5 CASTSDRSYGYTF
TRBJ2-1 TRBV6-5 CASSPGLAGVAEQFF
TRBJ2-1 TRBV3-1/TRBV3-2 CASSQDASGGAREQFF
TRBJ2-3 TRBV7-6 CASSISGGRGTDTQYF
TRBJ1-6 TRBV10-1 CASSQTGVNSPLHF
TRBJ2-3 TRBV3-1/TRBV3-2 CASSQDRGAGGPDTQYF
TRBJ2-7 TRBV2 CASRETGAYEQYF
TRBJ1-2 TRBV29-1 CSGGGEASRDYGYTF
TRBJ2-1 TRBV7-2 CASRLAGNIDEQFF
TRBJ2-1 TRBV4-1 CASSQDPFREQFF
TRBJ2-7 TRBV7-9 CASSISGGAGEQYF
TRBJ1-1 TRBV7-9 CASSHVVGGRDTEAFF
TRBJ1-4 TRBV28 CASRDRRTNEKLFF
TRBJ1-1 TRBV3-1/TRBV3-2 CASSTRQGEAEAFF
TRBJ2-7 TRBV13 CASSLGRNAYEQYF
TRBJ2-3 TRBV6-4 CASSPKVGLAGTPDTQYF
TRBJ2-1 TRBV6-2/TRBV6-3 CASSPLAGGSNEQFF
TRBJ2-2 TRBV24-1 CATSDGQVGDTGELFF
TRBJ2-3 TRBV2 CASRETGGGNTQYF
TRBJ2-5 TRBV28 CASSFGGRGDRETQYF